One and the same sample provided the 7 T cell receptor beta chains below, sequenced in a study of blood T cell repertoires in COVID-19. The method was immunoSEQ multiplex PCR; TCRdb's version includes in-frame clones alone and lacks a portion of them. The table records 380,000 or so clones, 81% of them present only once. Material: peripheral blood. The origin of the receptors is a human donor with acute or convalescent COVID-19. The donor label of this sample is uncertain.

A few counts support this clone. This rearrangement joins TRBV4-1 to TRBJ1-5; D remains ambiguous. CDR3 size: 12 residues. Deletions cut 2 bases from V and 4 bases from J, with 3 bases between. Germline CDR1 MGHRA, CDR2 YSYEKL. The CDR3 DNA is TGCGCCAGCAGCCAACCTAATCAGCCCCAGCATTTT. Its protein is CASSQPNQPQHF.

The V gene is TRBV7-9, the J gene TRBJ1-6, with D unresolved. Per the germline V gene, CDR1 is SEHNR and CDR2 is FQNEAQ (reference sequence). The CDR3 contains 15 residues. Deletions cut 2 bases from V and 9 bases from J, with 14 bases between. This chain's CDR3 is CASSLNSPVASPLHF. For the CDR3, the DNA is TGTGCCAGCAGCTTAAACAGCCCCGTTGCTTCACCCCTCCACTTT.

This chain uses TRBV6-6 with TRBJ1-4; 8 bases map to TRBD1. V gave up 4 bases and J gave up 8 bases; unmatched junction bases: 9. The CDR3 length is 15 residues. The germline CDR1 and CDR2 sequences are MNHNY and SVGAGI (reference sequence). Here the CDR3 DNA reads TGTGCCAGCAGTTCCCCGGACAGGGTTAGCGAAAAACTGTTTTTT. It codes for CASSSPDRVSEKLFF.

V is TRBV15 and J is TRBJ2-7, with 9 bases aligning to TRBD2. This CDR3 contains 15 residues. The J segment lost 3 bases and the V segment lost 0 bases, leaving 3 bases of the junction unmatched. Germline CDR1 reads LNHNV; CDR2 reads YYDKDF (reference sequence). DNA for the CDR3: TGTGCCACCAGCAGAGAGGGCGGGAGGGTCTACGAGCAGTACTTC. Its protein product is CATSREGGRVYEQYF.

This clone was seen only a few times. The chain uses TRBV28 and TRBJ1-6; 8 nucleotides align to TRBD1. This CDR3 contains 15 residues. V was clipped by 2 bases and J by 7 bases; unmatched bases: 4. Germline CDR1 MDHEN, CDR2 SYDVKM. CDR3 sequence: CASSLSHRGNSPLHF. In DNA, the CDR3 is TGTGCCAGCAGTTTAAGCCACAGGGGGAATTCACCCCTCCACTTT.

V is TRBV19 and J is TRBJ2-7, with 9 bases identical to TRBD2. Losses at the gene ends were 5 bases for V and 2 bases for J; bases not matched to a gene: 7. CDR3 length: 15 residues. Germline assignment: CDR1 LNHDA and CDR2 SQIVND (reference sequence). The CDR3 DNA reads TGTGCCAGTAGTCTGGGTCTAGCGGGACCCTACGAGCAGTACTTC. Its protein is CASSLGLAGPYEQYF.

The V call is TRBV28, the J call TRBJ2-3; possibly TRBD1 for D (5 bases). CDR3 length equals 15 residues. V was trimmed by 6 bases and J by 0 bases, leaving 13 bases between them. From germline, CDR1 is MDHEN and CDR2 SYDVKM. The CDR3 loop reads CASRPTGPSTDTQYF. The DNA of the CDR3 is TGTGCCAGCAGGCCTACAGGTCCTAGCACAGATACGCAGTATTTT.